A selection of T cell receptor beta chains follows, all from one sample in a study of vaccination effects on CD4 cells after COVID-19. Antigen specificity for these receptors is unknown. Produced via immunoSEQ multiplex PCR; TCRdb's table is partial and in-frame only. The table records fewer than 25,000 clones, roughly 74% of them present only once. The sample was CD4+ T cells from PBMCs cultured with a peptide pool, taken before COVID-19 vaccination. The receptors derive from a human donor who had a prior SARS-CoV-2 infection. Each CDR3 is given with its conserved first and last residue. The D gene is left open where the match is weak. Not all rows give a size; the values are once, few, many and, for expanded clones, a class.

CDR3 DNA: TGTGCCAGCAGGCGGACAGGGAGTTACAATGAGCAGTTCTTC
CDR3 protein: CASRRTGSYNEQFF
V gene: TRBV2
D gene: TRBD1
J gene: TRBJ2-1
clone size: NA

CDR3 DNA: TGTGCCAGCGGCACAGGGACGAACACTGAAGCTTTCTTT
CDR3 protein: CASGTGTNTEAFF
V gene: TRBV7-2
D gene: NA
J gene: TRBJ1-1
clone size: NA

CDR3 DNA: TGTGCCAGCAGTTACCGGGGGAGCTTTTCTCAGCCCCAGCATTTT
CDR3 protein: CASSYRGSFSQPQHF
V gene: TRBV6-2/TRBV6-3
D gene: NA
J gene: TRBJ1-5
clone size: few

CDR3 DNA: TGTGCCAGCAATCAGGGGCCCACAGATACGCAGTATTTT
CDR3 protein: CASNQGPTDTQYF
V gene: TRBV4-2
D gene: NA
J gene: TRBJ2-3
clone size: NA

CDR3 DNA: TGCGCCAGCAGCCGGGGCGGGGGGGACACTGAAGCTTTCTTT
CDR3 protein: CASSRGGGDTEAFF
V gene: TRBV5-1
D gene: NA
J gene: TRBJ1-1
clone size: NA

CDR3 DNA: TGTGCCACCAGCAGAGGTCTTGCGGGGCGTGCTGAAAAACTGTTTTTT
CDR3 protein: CATSRGLAGRAEKLFF
V gene: TRBV15
D gene: NA
J gene: TRBJ1-4
clone size: NA

CDR3 DNA: TGTGCCAGCAGTTTCCAGGGGGGCAATCAGCCCCAGCATTTT
CDR3 protein: CASSFQGGNQPQHF
V gene: TRBV6-2/TRBV6-3
D gene: TRBD1
J gene: TRBJ1-5
clone size: once

CDR3 DNA: TGCGCCAGCACCTCGATCCGGCAGGGAAGTGACGGCTACACCTTC
CDR3 protein: CASTSIRQGSDGYTF
V gene: TRBV23-1
D gene: NA
J gene: TRBJ1-2
clone size: NA

CDR3 DNA: TGTGCCAGCAGTTACTCGAATGGAGATCAGCCCCAGCATTTT
CDR3 protein: CASSYSNGDQPQHF
V gene: TRBV6-2/TRBV6-3
D gene: NA
J gene: TRBJ1-5
clone size: NA

CDR3 DNA: TGTGCCAGCAGCACCAGGGGGCTTTACGAAAAACTGTTTTTT
CDR3 protein: CASSTRGLYEKLFF
V gene: TRBV5-6
D gene: TRBD1
J gene: TRBJ1-4
clone size: NA

CDR3 DNA: TGTGCCAGCAGCTCCGGAGGGGGGACAGGGTGGGAGACCCAGTACTTC
CDR3 protein: CASSSGGGTGWETQYF
V gene: TRBV5-4
D gene: TRBD1
J gene: TRBJ2-5
clone size: once

CDR3 DNA: TGTGCCAGCAGCTTGGGAGCAGATACGCAGTATTTT
CDR3 protein: CASSLGADTQYF
V gene: TRBV5-4
D gene: NA
J gene: TRBJ2-3
clone size: NA

CDR3 DNA: TGTGCCAGCAGCCAAGGGGCCTGGGCCCAGTACTTC
CDR3 protein: CASSQGAWAQYF
V gene: TRBV3-1/TRBV3-2
D gene: NA
J gene: TRBJ2-5
clone size: few

CDR3 DNA: TGTGCCAGCAGCTTAGGTCATTCGGGAGAGACCCAGTACTTC
CDR3 protein: CASSLGHSGETQYF
V gene: TRBV7-2
D gene: NA
J gene: TRBJ2-5
clone size: NA

CDR3 DNA: TGTGCCAGCTCACCATCGGCTAGTCGGGGGTCAGTGGAGCAGTACTTC
CDR3 protein: CASSPSASRGSVEQYF
V gene: TRBV18
D gene: NA
J gene: TRBJ2-7
clone size: few

CDR3 DNA: TGTGCCAGCAGCCAAATGAATACGGCTAGCGGACAGTTCTTC
CDR3 protein: CASSQMNTASGQFF
V gene: TRBV3-1/TRBV3-2
D gene: TRBD2
J gene: TRBJ2-1
clone size: NA

CDR3 DNA: TGTGCCAGCGTCGAGGACAGATCGAACACCGGGGAGCTGTTTTTT
CDR3 protein: CASVEDRSNTGELFF
V gene: TRBV2
D gene: NA
J gene: TRBJ2-2
clone size: NA

CDR3 DNA: TGTGCCAGCAGCGTAGTAGGAACCGGGGAGCTGTTTTTT
CDR3 protein: CASSVVGTGELFF
V gene: TRBV9
D gene: NA
J gene: TRBJ2-2
clone size: NA

CDR3 DNA: TGTGCCAGCAGCCCGACATACAGTTACAATGAGCAGTTCTTC
CDR3 protein: CASSPTYSYNEQFF
V gene: TRBV7-8
D gene: NA
J gene: TRBJ2-1
clone size: NA

CDR3 DNA: TGTGCCAGCAGCTTACGGGTCTTATTTCGGGACAGGAACACTGAAGCTTTCTTT
CDR3 protein: CASSLRVLFRDRNTEAFF
V gene: TRBV11-2
D gene: TRBD1
J gene: TRBJ1-1
clone size: NA

CDR3 DNA: TGTGCCAGCAGTGAAGGAACAGGGTATGAAAAACTGTTTTTT
CDR3 protein: CASSEGTGYEKLFF
V gene: TRBV2
D gene: NA
J gene: TRBJ1-4
clone size: few

CDR3 DNA: TGTGCCAGCAGCCTTCGACAGGGGGTCACTGAAGCTTTCTTT
CDR3 protein: CASSLRQGVTEAFF
V gene: TRBV4-2
D gene: TRBD1
J gene: TRBJ1-1
clone size: NA